These T cell receptor beta chains were read from a single sample in a study of CD8 T cells in ankylosing spondylitis. TCRdb re-called the 5' RACE reads through MiXCR, storing one row per CDR3 protein. The sample yields under 250,000 distinct CDR3 sequences, 10% seen once. Sequenced sample: blood, either unsorted or a sorted T cell fraction (not recorded which). These receptors were taken from a male donor with ankylosing spondylitis or in good health (not recorded which). The CDR3 runs from the conserved cysteine through the conserved F or W. D genes are given only for firm matches. The size of a clone is reported for some rows only, either as once, few or many, or as a class for expanded clones.

d_call j_call v_call clone_size cdr3_aa cdr3_nt
. TRBJ2-3 TRBV30 many CAWSSLGPPDTQYF TGTGCCTGGAGTTCCCTAGGACCCCCTGATACGCAGTATTTT
TRBD1 TRBJ1-6 TRBV6-1 many CASSMQGQHNSPLHF TGTGCCAGCAGTATGCAGGGACAGCATAATTCACCCCTCCACTTT
TRBD1 TRBJ2-7 TRBV9 many CASSPYRGLSYEQYF TGTGCCAGCAGCCCCTACAGGGGGCTTTCCTACGAGCAGTACTTC
TRBD2 TRBJ2-1 TRBV12-3/TRBV12-4 many CASSFTRGLAGGEQFF TGTGCCAGCAGTTTTACAAGGGGACTAGCGGGAGGTGAGCAGTTCTTC
TRBD2 TRBJ2-1 TRBV6-2/TRBV6-3 many CASSYSRASGNYNEQFF TGTGCCAGCAGTTACTCGCGGGCTAGCGGGAATTACAATGAGCAGTTCTTC
. TRBJ1-1 TRBV7-9 . CASSPRGTPITEAFF TGTGCCAGCAGCCCCCGCGGGACACCTATCACTGAAGCTTTCTTT
. TRBJ1-5 TRBV6-6 . CASSWAGNRNQPQHF TGTGCCAGCAGTTGGGCGGGGAATCGCAATCAGCCCCAGCATTTT
. TRBJ1-6 TRBV20-1 . CSANPASGNSPLHF TGCAGTGCTAATCCCGCCTCGGGGAATTCACCCCTCCACTTT
. TRBJ1-2 TRBV29-1 . CSVVGQTTNYGYTF TGCAGCGTTGTCGGGCAGACCACTAACTATGGCTACACCTTC
. TRBJ2-7 TRBV5-6 many CASSWATVHEQYF TGTGCCAGCAGCTGGGCGACAGTCCACGAGCAGTACTTC
. TRBJ2-5 TRBV6-1 . CASIGETQYF TGTGCCAGCATAGGGGAGACCCAGTACTTC
TRBD2 TRBJ2-1 TRBV5-1 many CASSPLAGGAVEQFF TGCGCCAGCAGCCCATTAGCGGGAGGGGCGGTTGAGCAGTTCTTC
. TRBJ1-3 TRBV7-8 . CASSPERGSFSGNTIYF TGTGCCAGCAGCCCAGAACGGGGATCTTTCTCTGGAAACACCATATATTTT
TRBD2 TRBJ2-1 TRBV20-1 many CSARDSTSGVDNEQFF TGCAGTGCTAGAGATTCGACTAGCGGGGTGGATAATGAGCAGTTCTTC
. TRBJ1-1 TRBV29-1 many CSVAGANTEAFF TGCAGCGTTGCCGGGGCGAACACTGAAGCTTTCTTT
. TRBJ1-2 TRBV11-3 . CASSSAGSNYGYTF TGTGCCAGCAGCTCGGCAGGGTCTAACTATGGCTACACCTTC
TRBD1 TRBJ1-2 TRBV9 many CASSVAPTGGYGYTF TGTGCCAGCAGCGTAGCCCCGACAGGGGGCTATGGCTACACCTTC
. TRBJ2-5 TRBV7-2 many CASSSHGKETQYF TGTGCCAGCAGCTCCCACGGAAAAGAGACCCAGTACTTC
. TRBJ1-2 TRBV7-9 . CASSQGGDYGGGYTF TGTGCCAGCAGTCAAGGCGGAGATTATGGGGGTGGCTACACCTTC
. TRBJ2-3 TRBV20-1 many CSAPFGGGNLNTDTQYF TGCAGTGCCCCCTTTGGTGGCGGAAACCTTAACACAGATACGCAGTATTTT
. TRBJ2-5 TRBV7-9 . CASSSQSGEETQYF TGTGCCAGCAGCTCCCAATCTGGGGAAGAGACCCAGTACTTC
. TRBJ1-4 TRBV4-1 many CASSQDPHPSGTNEKLFF TGCGCCAGCAGCCAAGACCCTCACCCCAGTGGAACTAATGAAAAACTGTTTTTT
. TRBJ2-7 TRBV29-1 many CSATESYEQYF TGCAGCGCGACAGAGTCCTACGAGCAGTACTTC
. TRBJ2-1 TRBV6-5 many CASSYSLGHNEQFF TGTGCCAGCAGTTACTCTTTGGGACACAATGAGCAGTTCTTC
TRBD2 TRBJ2-5 TRBV10-3 . CATLKTSGRAFYQETQYF TGTGCCACCTTGAAGACTAGCGGGAGGGCCTTCTACCAAGAGACCCAGTACTTC
. TRBJ1-3 TRBV3-1 many CASSQDEGNTIYF TGTGCCAGCAGCCAAGATGAGGGAAACACCATATATTTT
. TRBJ1-2 TRBV7-9 many CASSLDRYGYTF TGTGCCAGCAGTTTAGATCGGTATGGCTACACCTTC
. TRBJ1-4 TRBV19 few CASSSGVLLNEKLFF TGTGCCAGTAGTAGTGGCGTTCTTCTTAATGAAAAACTGTTTTTT
. TRBJ2-7 TRBV29-1 many CSVAWSSYEQYF TGCAGCGTTGCATGGAGCTCCTACGAGCAGTACTTC
. TRBJ1-2 TRBV25-1 . CASSESDTVYGYTF TGTGCCAGCAGTGAATCGGACACGGTCTATGGCTACACCTTC
. TRBJ2-1 TRBV7-9 few CASSLLVVREGNEQFF TGTGCCAGCAGCTTATTAGTCGTGCGGGAAGGCAATGAGCAGTTCTTC
. TRBJ1-1 TRBV4-2 many CASSQDEKDTEAFF TGTGCCAGCAGCCAAGATGAAAAAGACACTGAAGCTTTCTTT
. TRBJ2-3 TRBV5-1 many CASSLDGGGSDTQYF TGCGCCAGCAGCTTGGATGGAGGGGGCTCAGATACGCAGTATTTT
. TRBJ2-1 TRBV12-3/TRBV12-4 few CASSSDDETRNNEQFF TGTGCCAGCAGTTCAGACGATGAGACTAGGAACAATGAGCAGTTCTTC
TRBD2 TRBJ2-5 TRBV4-2 many CASSQEGTRGETQYF TGTGCCAGCAGCCAAGAAGGGACTAGGGGGGAGACCCAGTACTTC
TRBD1 TRBJ1-4 TRBV12-3/TRBV12-4 many CASSPRGEANEKLFF TGTGCCAGCAGCCCCAGGGGGGAGGCTAATGAAAAACTGTTTTTT
TRBD1 TRBJ1-1 TRBV6-1 many CASSRNTGGNTEAFF TGTGCCAGCAGCCGCAACACAGGGGGGAACACTGAAGCTTTCTTT
. TRBJ1-1 TRBV20-1 many CSARVSGGAFF TGCAGTGCTAGAGTGTCAGGAGGAGCTTTCTTT
. TRBJ2-2 TRBV10-3 . CAIRTGGTDTGELFF TGTGCCATCAGGACCGGGGGCACGGACACCGGGGAGCTGTTTTTT